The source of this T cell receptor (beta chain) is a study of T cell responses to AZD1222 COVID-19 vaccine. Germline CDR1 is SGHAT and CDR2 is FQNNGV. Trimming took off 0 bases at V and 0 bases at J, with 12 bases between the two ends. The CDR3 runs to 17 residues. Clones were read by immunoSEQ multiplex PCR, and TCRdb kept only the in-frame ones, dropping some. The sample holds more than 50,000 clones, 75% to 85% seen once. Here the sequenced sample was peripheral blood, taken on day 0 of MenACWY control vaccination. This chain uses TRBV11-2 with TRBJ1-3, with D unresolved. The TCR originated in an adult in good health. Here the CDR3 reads CASSLDENRNSGNTIYF. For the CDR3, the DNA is TGTGCCAGCAGCTTAGATGAGAACAGAAACTCTGGAAACACCATATATTTT.